Listed here are 17 T cell receptor beta chains from one sample, sequenced in a study of blood T cell repertoires in COVID-19. Method: immunoSEQ multiplex PCR; TCRdb's copy keeps in-frame clones and lacks some. The sample consists of some 90,000 clones, around 87% of them appearing once. The specimen sequenced was peripheral blood. These receptors came from a woman of 80 years or more with active or convalescent COVID-19.

On this clone: The junction differs from germline at one of its ends, possibly a read error. The V and J genes are TRBV6-5 and TRBJ2-1; 7 nucleotides align to TRBD1. The CDR3 sequence is 13 residues long. Germline V gene sequence: CDR1 MNHEY, CDR2 SVGAGI. The CDR3 sequence is CASSRSTGEAIVF. CDR3 DNA: TGTGCCAGCAGCCGCAGCACAGGGGAAGCGATCGTCTTC.

The CDR3 DNA is TGTGCCAGCAGTTTCTGGGACAGGGGTAACTATGGCTACACCTTC. It specifies CASSFWDRGNYGYTF. The V call is TRBV28, the J call TRBJ1-2; the match to TRBD1 covers 10 bases. Germline V lookup: CDR1 MDHEN, CDR2 SYDVKM. The CDR3 is 15 amino acids. The V and J ends lost 3 bases and 1 base, in that order; junction bases with no gene match: 2.

The chain uses TRBV3-1 (or the pseudogene TRBV3-2) and TRBJ1-5; D is possibly TRBD1 (5 bases). Per the germline V gene, CDR1 is LGHDT and CDR2 is YNNKEL (reference sequence). The CDR3 length is 14 residues. The germline V and J ends were trimmed by 5 bases and 0 bases, with 8 bases remaining between them. The CDR3 DNA reads as TGTGCCAGCAGCGACGACAGTAGCAATCAGCCCCAGCATTTT. Translating it yields CASSDDSSNQPQHF.

Written as DNA, the CDR3 is TGTGCCAGCGGCCCTGGGCAGGGGGAGACCCAGTACTTC. The encoded protein is CASGPGQGETQYF. The V call is TRBV11-3, the J call TRBJ2-5; perhaps TRBD1 as D (6 bases). The CDR3 is made up of 13 amino acids. CDR1 and CDR2 from the germline V gene are SGHNT and YENEEA. V was shortened by 8 bases and J by 5 bases, with 15 bases between the two germline ends.

The rearrangement joins TRBV6-6 to TRBJ2-7, with 8 bases aligning to TRBD1. CDR1 is MNHNY and CDR2 is SVGAGI in the germline V gene (reference sequence). The CDR3 runs 15 residues. The J segment lost 5 bases and the V segment lost 4 bases, leaving 10 bases of the junction unmatched. The CDR3 sequence: CASSSPGQGFHEQYF. The DNA for the CDR3 is TGTGCCAGCAGTTCACCCGGACAGGGATTCCACGAGCAGTACTTC.

The chain recombines TRBV19 with TRBJ1-5; maybe TRBD1 (6 bases). The CDR3 runs to 14 residues. Germline values: CDR1 LNHDA, CDR2 SQIVND (reference sequence). Trimming took off 5 bases at V and 5 bases at J, with 13 bases between the two ends. The CDR3 bases are TGTGCCAGTAGTGTCAGGGGTTTTCATCAGCCCCAGCATTTT. This translates into CASSVRGFHQPQHF.

V and J are TRBV7-2 and TRBJ2-7; TRBD1 agrees at 9 bases. Germline V gene sequence: CDR1 SGHTA, CDR2 FQGNSA. The CDR3 has 14 residues. Trimming at V came to 5 bases and at J to 6 bases, leaving 8 bases not matched to a gene. The CDR3 loop is CASSPRTGASEQYF. The CDR3 DNA is TGTGCCAGCAGCCCCAGGACAGGGGCTAGCGAGCAGTACTTC. Combining the CDR3 with reference TRBV7-2 and TRBJ2-7 gives the whole variable domain GAGVSQSPSNKVTEKGKDVELRCDPISGHTALYWYRQSLGQGLEFLIYFQGNSAPDKSGLPSDRFSAERTGGSVSTLTIQRTQQEDSAVYLCASSPRTGASEQYFGPGTRLTVT.

The chain carries TRBV10-3 and TRBJ1-1; no clear D gene. Trimming left V 3 bases short and J 2 bases short, with 7 bases between. Germline CDR1 ENHRY, CDR2 SYGVKD. The CDR3 sequence is 13 residues long. The CDR3 bases are TGTGCCATCAGTGAAACAGCCAACACTGAAGCTTTCTTT. The encoded protein is CAISETANTEAFF.

The rearrangement links TRBV6-5 to TRBJ1-3; D ambiguous. The CDR3 is 13 residues long. V was clipped by 6 bases and J by 2 bases, with 8 bases between them. Per the germline V gene, CDR1 is MNHEY and CDR2 is SVGAGI. The CDR3 coding sequence is TGTGCCAGCAGCGCCACGGCTGGAAACACCATATATTTT. This codes for CASSATAGNTIYF.

This clone was found once. V gene TRBV9 combines with J gene TRBJ2-1, with TRBD2 matching over 14 bases. Germline loops: CDR1 SGDLS, CDR2 YYNGEE. The CDR3 runs to 16 residues. J lost 6 bases, V lost 5 bases, and 7 bases had no gene match. The chain's CDR3 is CASSQTGLAGANEQFF. The CDR3 nucleotides read TGTGCCAGCAGTCAAACGGGACTAGCGGGAGCCAATGAGCAGTTCTTC. Combining the CDR3 with reference TRBV9 and TRBJ2-1 gives the whole variable domain DSGVTQTPKHLITATGQRVTLRCSPRSGDLSVYWYQQSLDQGLQFLIQYYNGEERAKGNILERFSAQQFPDLHSELNLSSLELGDSALYFCASSQTGLAGANEQFFGPGTRLTVL.

V is TRBV28 and J is TRBJ2-7, with 15 bases that match TRBD2. The germline V gene has CDR1 MDHEN and CDR2 SYDVKM. This CDR3 region has 16 residues. J gave up 3 bases and V 2 bases, and 2 bases lay outside the gene matches. CDR3 in DNA: TGTGCCAGCAGTTTAGGGACTAGCGGGAGGAACTACGAGCAGTACTTC. The encoded protein is CASSLGTSGRNYEQYF.

The rearrangement links TRBV4-1 to TRBJ1-3; D ambiguous. Germline values: CDR1 MGHRA, CDR2 YSYEKL. The CDR3 totals 19 residues. The V gene lost 0 bases and the J gene lost 4 bases, with 22 bases spanning the gap. CDR3 sequence reads: CASSQDLKDGIGLGNTIYF. DNA of the CDR3: TGCGCCAGCAGCCAAGATCTTAAGGACGGGATTGGTTTGGGAAACACCATATATTTT.

The chain couples TRBV2 to TRBJ1-5, with 8 bases matching TRBD1. The CDR3 runs 16 residues. V trimming: 3 bases; J trimming: 6 bases; junction bases outside the gene matches: 10. CDR1 SNHLY and CDR2 FYNNEI come from the germline V gene. CDR3 loop: CASSEWYRGVSQPQHF. In DNA, the CDR3 is TGTGCCAGCAGTGAGTGGTACAGGGGGGTTAGTCAGCCCCAGCATTTT.

V usage is TRBV3-1 (or the pseudogene TRBV3-2) and J usage is TRBJ2-3, with 10 bases matching TRBD2. Unmatched junction bases numbered 2, after V lost 3 bases and J lost 2 bases. Per germline, CDR1 LGHDT and CDR2 YNNKEL (reference sequence). The CDR3 contains 15 residues. The CDR3 reads CASSQGTSVTDTQYF. Here the CDR3 DNA reads TGTGCCAGCAGCCAGGGGACTAGCGTCACAGATACGCAGTATTTT.

This clone was detected once. The rearrangement links TRBV5-1 to TRBJ2-1; 8 bases map to TRBD2. This CDR3 region has 17 residues. The germline gives CDR1 SGHRS, CDR2 YFSETQ. V lost 1 base and J lost 7; bases outside the gene matches: 13. CDR3 sequence reads: CASSLYSTSGGINEQFF. The CDR3 DNA reads as TGCGCCAGCAGCTTGTATTCAACGAGCGGGGGAATTAATGAGCAGTTCTTC.

This clone was observed a single time. V and J are TRBV27 and TRBJ2-2; 8 nucleotides agree with TRBD2. Trimming removed 2 bases from V and 6 bases from J; junction bases left unmatched: 5. This CDR3 region has 15 residues. CDR1 is MNHEY, CDR2 SMNVEV, per germline (reference sequence). The CDR3 here is CASSLTSGSPGELFF. CDR3 bases: TGTGCCAGCAGTTTAACTAGCGGAAGTCCCGGGGAGCTGTTTTTT.

This chain joins TRBV7-9 and TRBJ2-5; D ambiguous. The CDR3 extends over 12 amino acids. Trimming left V 2 bases short and J 5 bases short, with 6 bases between. Germline loops: CDR1 SEHNR, CDR2 FQNEAQ (reference sequence). The DNA of the CDR3 is TGTGCCAGCAGCTTAATCTTGGAGACCCAGTACTTC. Protein: CASSLILETQYF.